Each of the 15 T cell receptor beta chains below was sequenced from the same sample in a study of blood T cell repertoires in COVID-19 (dated by TCRdb to 2018 to 2021). Libraries were made using the immunoSEQ multiplex PCR assay. This immuneACCESS table, as held by TCRdb, lists in-frame sequences with V and J called but not all clones. Of the missing ones, under half trace to an unresolved V gene in checked studies; the others have no known cause. The sample records just under 95,000 clones, around 80% of which are singletons. The ten biggest clones cover 7.5% to 9.5% of the sample. Sequenced sample: peripheral blood. The receptors here all came from a man between 50 and 59 years old who had recovered from COVID-19.

The chain links TRBV11-2 to TRBJ2-5, with 11 bases identical to TRBD1. With 4 bases clipped from V and 4 bases from J, the junction kept 11 bases outside the gene matches. The germline CDR1 and CDR2 sequences are SGHAT and FQNNGV. This CDR3 spans 17 amino acids. CDR3 region: CASSSLVDRGLGETQYF. The CDR3 DNA sequence: TGTGCCAGCAGCTCCCTCGTGGACAGGGGGCTTGGAGAGACCCAGTACTTC.

The CDR3 loop reads CASSPGQGDQPQHF. The CDR3 DNA sequence: TGTGCCAGCAGTCCGGGACAGGGAGATCAGCCCCAGCATTTT. The chain is built from TRBV27 and TRBJ1-5; 9 bases line up with TRBD1. The CDR3 loop spans 14 amino acids. With V trimmed by 5 bases and J by 5 bases, 4 bases remained unmatched. The germline gives CDR1 MNHEY, CDR2 SMNVEV (reference sequence).

The J gene is TRBJ2-7, the V gene TRBV11-3; 7 positions match TRBD1. The CDR3 has 14 amino acids. Trimming cost V 5 bases and J 2 bases; bases outside gene matches: 6. Germline CDR1 is SGHNT and CDR2 is YENEEA. The CDR3 sequence is CASSHRDRPYEQYF. CDR3 nucleotide sequence: TGTGCCAGCAGCCACCGGGACAGACCCTACGAGCAGTACTTC.

This clone occurred a few times. The chain has TRBV7-2 and TRBJ2-1, with a weak D call TRBD1 (6 bases). CDR3 size: 16 residues. The V and J ends lost 1 base and 4 bases respectively, with 14 bases between them. Per germline, CDR1 SGHTA and CDR2 FQGNSA. The CDR3 coding sequence is TGTGCCAGCAGCTTAGGCGCAGGGGAACCATACAATGAGCAGTTCTTC. It encodes CASSLGAGEPYNEQFF.

This chain links TRBV19 with TRBJ2-7; a weak D match, TRBD1 (6 bases). CDR1 and CDR2 (germline): LNHDA, SQIVND (reference sequence). The CDR3 extends over 14 amino acids. Deletions cut 5 bases from V and 5 bases from J, with 16 bases between. The CDR3, as DNA: TGTGCCAGTAGTGGGTTGGCAGGGGTGGACGAGCAGTACTTC. The encoded protein is CASSGLAGVDEQYF. The whole variable domain, filled in from reference TRBV19 and TRBJ2-7, reads DGGITQSPKYLFRKEGQNVTLSCEQNLNHDAMYWYRQDPGQGLRLIYYSQIVNDFQKGDIAEGYSVSREKKESFPLTVTSAQKNPTAFYLCASSGLAGVDEQYFGPGTRLTVT.

The chain recombines TRBV3-1 (or the pseudogene TRBV3-2) with TRBJ1-2; D is perhaps TRBD1 (6 bases). The V end was cut by 0 bases, the J end by 2 bases, with 13 bases between. Germline V lookup: CDR1 LGHDT, CDR2 YNNKEL (reference sequence). CDR3 length: 16 residues. CDR3 sequence (DNA): TGTGCCAGCAGCCAAGAAAGCCTCCAGGGGAACTATGGCTACACCTTC. This sequence encodes CASSQESLQGNYGYTF.

This chain connects TRBV18 to TRBJ1-1, with 9 positions matching TRBD1. V was pared by 3 bases and J by 5 bases, with 10 bases of the junction left unmatched. The germline V gene has CDR1 KGHSH and CDR2 LQKENI. This CDR3 is 16 amino acids long. This CDR3 reads CASSPVGVGQGTEAFF. CDR3 sequence (DNA): TGTGCCAGCTCACCGGTTGGAGTTGGACAGGGGACTGAAGCTTTCTTT.

The chain recombines TRBV19 with TRBJ2-1; 10 bases map to TRBD2. CDR3 length: 15 residues. CDR1 LNHDA and CDR2 SQIVND come from the germline V gene (reference sequence). With V trimmed by 7 bases and J by 4 bases, 7 bases remained unmatched. Here the CDR3 reads CASTRGTSVYNEQFF. In nucleotides, the CDR3 is TGTGCCAGTACGCGCGGGACTAGCGTTTACAATGAGCAGTTCTTC.

This clone appeared a few times. This chain connects TRBV6-5 to TRBJ2-7, with 10 bases matching TRBD1. This CDR3 is 14 amino acids long. CDR1 and CDR2 (germline): MNHEY, SVGAGI. J was trimmed by 6 bases and V by 7 bases; bases with no gene match: 9. This CDR3 is CASTRGQGRSEQYF. The CDR3 DNA reads as TGTGCCAGCACCAGGGGACAGGGGAGGTCCGAGCAGTACTTC.

The sample holds a few counts of this clone. V gene TRBV11-2 combines with J gene TRBJ2-5, with 7 nucleotides matching TRBD2. This CDR3 contains 17 residues. Germline CDR1 reads SGHAT; CDR2 reads FQNNGV. J lost 4 bases, V lost 1 base, and 12 bases had no gene match. The CDR3 coding sequence is TGTGCCAGCAGCTTAGTGGGAGGCGGGGGACCAGGAGAGACCCAGTACTTC. It specifies CASSLVGGGGPGETQYF. The variable domain in full, completed from reference TRBV11-2 and TRBJ2-5, reads EAGVAQSPRYKIIEKRQSVAFWCNPISGHATLYWYQQILGQGPKLLIQFQNNGVVDDSQLPKDRFSAERLKGVDSTLKIQPAKLEDSAVYLCASSLVGGGGPGETQYFGPGTRLLVL.

The chain joins TRBV4-2 to TRBJ2-7; possible D gene TRBD1, 6 bases. Germline V gene lookup returns CDR1 LGHNA and CDR2 YNFKEQ. The CDR3 covers 14 residues. Trimming removed 6 bases at V and 2 bases at J, with 14 bases between. CDR3 sequence reads: CASRGSGVPYEQYF. CDR3 in DNA: TGTGCCAGCAGGGGTTCAGGGGTTCCCTACGAGCAGTACTTC.

The rearrangement uses TRBV11-2 and TRBJ2-3, with TRBD2 identical over 8 bases. V was clipped by 5 bases and J by 5 bases; unmatched bases: 12. The CDR3 runs to 16 residues. Germline V gene lookup returns CDR1 SGHAT and CDR2 FQNNGV. The CDR3 nucleotides are TGTGCCAGCAGCCCCGGTGGGCGGGGGGTAGGAGATACGCAGTATTTT. Encoded protein: CASSPGGRGVGDTQYF.

CDR3 region: CASSSGLAITGELFF. The DNA of the CDR3 is TGTGCCAGCAGCTCCGGACTAGCGATAACCGGGGAGCTGTTTTTT. The chain uses TRBV11-1 and TRBJ2-2, with 9 bases aligning to TRBD2. This CDR3 has 15 residues. V lost 4 bases and J lost 5; bases outside the gene matches: 5. Germline V gene sequence: CDR1 SGHAT, CDR2 FQDESV (reference sequence).

This clone was seen only a few times. The chain uses TRBV10-1 and TRBJ1-1; unclear D gene. CDR3 size: 14 residues. The V end was cut by 7 bases, the J end by 5 bases, with 17 bases between. Germline CDR1 reads WNHNN; CDR2 reads SYGVQD (reference sequence). In DNA form, the CDR3 reads TGCGCCAGCACTACAGCCCCTCAACCAACTGAAGCTTTCTTT. It translates to CASTTAPQPTEAFF.

The chain carries TRBV18 and TRBJ2-7; 11 bases are shared with TRBD1. V dropped 4 bases and J dropped 5; count of bases not matched to a gene: 7. This CDR3 region has 15 residues. CDR1 is KGHSH and CDR2 is LQKENI in the germline V gene. The CDR3 reads CASSQLGQGVDEQYF. The CDR3 region has the DNA TGTGCCAGCTCACAACTGGGACAGGGGGTGGACGAGCAGTACTTC.